These T cell receptor beta chains were read from a single sample in a study of OX40 agonist ivuxolimab in advanced cancers. Some clones are missing from TCRdb's copy, which holds only in-frame ones; the method was immunoSEQ multiplex PCR. The data contain some 74,000 clones, roughly 88% of them seen just once; the ten biggest clones take up about 4%. Here the sequenced sample was CD4+ or CD8+ T cells sorted from blood, taken in a trial of the OX40 agonist ivuxolimab. The receptors come from an adult with an advanced solid tumor such as melanoma, head and neck, liver or kidney cancer. Both conserved end residues are trimmed from each CDR3. The order of the fields is clone size, V gene, J gene, CDR3 protein. Size values are once, few and many counts, or a class for expanded clones, and some rows have none.

>NA|TRBV6-5|TRBJ1-5
ASSYSGSLHQPQH
>once|TRBV6-5|TRBJ2-7
ASSYSPGGTYEQY
>NA|TRBV30|TRBJ1-5
AWSVQGYSNQPQH
>NA|TRBV2|TRBJ2-2
ASRGGQITGELF
>NA|TRBV6-6|TRBJ2-1
ASSYSNQEQF
>few|TRBV6-1|TRBJ1-5
ASTRGSYSTQH
>NA|TRBV19|NA
ASSMVAGDSYEQY
>NA|TRBV7-8|TRBJ2-7
ASSYGSGLPPDEQY
>NA|TRBV5-1|TRBJ2-1
ASSTSGHDLGQF
>NA|TRBV9|TRBJ2-1
ASSGRWSAPYNEQF
>NA|TRBV15|TRBJ2-3
ATSRGGSGTDTQY
>once|TRBV4-3|TRBJ2-3
ASSSLGGADTQY
>NA|TRBV4-1|TRBJ1-5
ASSQVWQNNQPQH
>NA|TRBV15|TRBJ2-5
ATSRLYQGQETQY
>NA|TRBV18|TRBJ1-1
ASSSRDGNTEAF
>NA|TRBV19|TRBJ2-2
ASNWVGTGELF
>NA|TRBV27|TRBJ2-2
ASRQGIGGELF
>NA|TRBV4-1|TRBJ1-2
ASSQEGVGGYGYT
>NA|TRBV6-5|TRBJ2-1
ASTTNEDISDEQF
>NA|TRBV5-1|TRBJ1-1
ASSLVTGNTEAF
>NA|TRBV11-1|TRBJ2-5
ASSPRTGWETQY
>NA|TRBV13|NA
ASSLSGPWDEQY
>NA|TRBV4-3|TRBJ2-3
ASSLHTLLDPAGHGY
>NA|TRBV4-1|TRBJ2-7
ASSTGTGNYEQY
>few|TRBV19|TRBJ1-5
ASSILESYRGNQPQH
>NA|TRBV7-9|TRBJ2-2
ASSATSGRTNTGELF
>NA|TRBV7-2|TRBJ2-7
ASSLDLSMDPWEQY
>NA|TRBV9|TRBJ2-5
ASSVATWETQY
>NA|TRBV5-4|TRBJ2-7
ASSQDPDSPYEQY
>NA|TRBV5-4|TRBJ1-4
ASSQDRGTVKLF
>NA|TRBV28|TRBJ2-7
ASTRGGESYEQY
>NA|TRBV7-6|TRBJ2-3
ASSQQGLHAGPDTQY
>NA|TRBV2|TRBJ1-2
ASSKRGQNGGYT
>NA|TRBV30|TRBJ2-1
AWTSGSHPGGYNEQF
>NA|TRBV6-5|TRBJ2-7
ASSRMGEQY
>NA|TRBV27|TRBJ2-2
ASSPLAGGTGELF
>NA|TRBV30|TRBJ1-2
AWSGRDKVYGYT
>NA|TRBV5-1|TRBJ2-7
ASSLALGEAPEQY
>NA|TRBV19|TRBJ1-5
ASSTYNQPQH
>NA|TRBV10-2|TRBJ2-7
ASRGTGIYEQY
>NA|TRBV5-1|TRBJ2-1
ASSFGGSFNEQF
>NA|TRBV6-1|TRBJ1-6
ASSESWGSPLH
>once|TRBV28|TRBJ2-7
ASSFGGDGAFYEQY
>NA|TRBV5-4|TRBJ2-1
ASSFREGWLGRANEQF
>NA|TRBV18|TRBJ1-4
ASSRTGTGDEKLF
>NA|TRBV28|TRBJ2-3
ASSPPAGDTQY
>few|TRBV7-9|TRBJ1-2
ASSLDYGYT
>NA|TRBV7-2|TRBJ2-7
ASSRDQGYEQY
>NA|TRBV2|TRBJ2-1
ASSGFGEAGENEQF
>once|TRBV6-4|TRBJ2-6
ASSPYSGANVLT
>NA|TRBV7-3|TRBJ1-1
ASSPGVDTEAF
>NA|TRBV28|TRBJ2-3
ASSLYVGVDTDTQY
>NA|TRBV4-1|TRBJ2-3
ASSQPTSATDTQY
>NA|TRBV2|TRBJ2-5
ASSDTGIGTQY
>NA|TRBV11-2|TRBJ1-1
ASAGGPVDTEAF
>NA|TRBV20-1|TRBJ1-4
SAERTGLLF
>NA|TRBV5-4|TRBJ2-1
ASSSWAGGQNEQF
>NA|TRBV7-2|TRBJ2-2
ASSLVPGMNTGELF
>NA|TRBV4-1|TRBJ2-1
ASSSMEGGSSYNEQF